The entry that follows covers one T cell receptor (beta chain) sequence. Its antigen is unknown. The input lacks base qualities; no much larger clone sits a single base away. V loses 4 bases at its end and J loses 3 bases; junction bases beyond the gene matches: 6. Including the terminal cysteine and phenylalanine, the CDR3 comprises 15 residues. The kept DNA is CDR3 alone, 45 bases in frame from the first base. The germline V gene provides CDR1 SGHVS and CDR2 FNYEAQ. The library was built by means of the immunoSEQ multiplex PCR assay. As for the authors' bioinformatics: A statistical classification framework was built for diagnosing cytomegalovirus status from the catalog of TCR beta chain sequences. Sourced from immuneACCESS, this table was stored by TCRdb with only in-frame sequences that have V and J called. A share of the clones is absent; for the studies checked, an unresolved V gene accounts for under half, and the remainder has no known explanation. D and trimming come from the DNA, and the V and J calls and clone size come from that table. The sample table lists some 59,000 clones, around 90% of them with a count of one. The ten largest clonotypes hold roughly 8% of the sample.

The sample is drawn from a study of cytomegalovirus exposure and HLA in healthy donors (TCRdb year 2017). Concerning the study at large: The 650 to 750 repertoires of the first cohort and the 110 or so validation repertoires were produced on the same platform, according to a later analysis. The study was designed to test whether signatures of past pathogen exposure could be identified by cataloging public T cell receptors. Besides the first cohort of roughly 640 subjects, a separate validation cohort made up of roughly 130 different subjects was used. High-throughput TCR immunosequencing, statistical association of individual TCRs with disease status, and machine learning were combined to predict cytomegalovirus infection status. The paper as a whole reports these results and caveats: A total of some 180 TCR beta chains were listed by the study as associated with cytomegalovirus. Cytomegalovirus status was reported to be diagnosed by the classifier with high specificity and sensitivity in both the original and validation cohorts. The authors suggested that the approach could potentially be generalized to other disease states and immunological phenotypes. The validation cohort had no HLA typing available for a later analysis, so co-occurrence within that cohort was assessed over all 120 or so repertoires. While some public TCRs were present in many individuals, most TCR sequences turned up only very rarely across donors. Three of the identified cytomegalovirus-associated TCR beta chains were confirmed in vitro to be specific for cytomegalovirus antigens. Of the cluster scores, roughly 95% were above 0 in a later analysis, which found that TCRs clustered in the first cohort also tended to co-occur in the 120 validation repertoires.

Separate from the approximately 690-subject first cohort, the validation cohort of 90 to 150 subjects was the group to which the donors belonged. Sequenced: PBMCs. The receptor chain draws on TRBV7-6 and TRBJ1-3; 7 junctional bases match TRBD1. The TCR originated in a woman younger than 35 in good health and CMV-seropositive. The bases are TGTGCCAGCAGCTCGGGCAGGGGGTTTGGAAACACCATATATTTT. The translation is CASSSGRGFGNTIYF.